The 15 T cell receptor beta chains listed next were all sequenced from one sample in a study of cytomegalovirus exposure and HLA in healthy donors. The study ran its PCR with 60 Vbeta and 13 Jbeta primers. Using immunoSEQ multiplex PCR, the repertoire was profiled, and TCRdb retains in-frame clones only, with some absent. The repertoire holds some 150,000 clones, with around four fifths as singletons. Sequencing used PBMCs. The origin of the receptors is a male donor in good health and CMV-seronegative.

This clone was seen only a few times. The gene calls are TRBV9 and TRBJ2-1; 12 nucleotides match TRBD2. Germline lookup yields CDR1 SGDLS and CDR2 YYNGEE. The trim removed 6 bases at V and 7 bases at J, leaving 8 bases unmatched. This CDR3 contains 15 residues. The CDR3 DNA reads as TGTGCCAGCAACCCTAGCGGGAGGGCGGGGAATGAGCAGTTCTTC. Translated, it gives CASNPSGRAGNEQFF.

V is TRBV19 and J is TRBJ2-2; 7 bases are shared with TRBD2. The CDR3 length is 15 residues. From germline, CDR1 is LNHDA and CDR2 SQIVND (reference sequence). With 7 bases clipped from V and 6 bases from J, the junction kept 11 bases outside the gene matches. In DNA, the CDR3 is TGTGCCAGTATGCGGGAGCAAATTATAGCCGGGGAGCTGTTTTTT. Its protein product is CASMREQIIAGELFF.

The chain joins TRBV2 to TRBJ2-7; tentative D call: TRBD1 (5 bases). The CDR3 has 13 amino acids. The germline CDR1 and CDR2 sequences are SNHLY and FYNNEI. The ends were cut back, 6 bases at V and 0 bases at J, with 9 bases in the middle. This CDR3 is CASRATASYEQYF. In DNA form, the CDR3 reads TGTGCCAGCAGGGCGACAGCCTCCTACGAGCAGTACTTC.

V is TRBV28 and J is TRBJ2-5, with 12 bases identical to TRBD1. V lost 3 bases to trimming and J lost 5 bases; unmatched junction nucleotides: 10. The CDR3 spans 17 residues. From germline, CDR1 is MDHEN and CDR2 SYDVKM. This chain's CDR3 is CASSLSPGQGAWETQYF. Here the CDR3 DNA reads TGTGCCAGCAGTTTGTCTCCGGGACAGGGGGCTTGGGAGACCCAGTACTTC. The whole variable domain, filled in from reference TRBV28 and TRBJ2-5, reads DVKVTQSSRYLVKRTGEKVFLECVQDMDHENMFWYRQDPGLGLRLIYFSYDVKMKEKGDIPEGYSVSREKKERFSLILESASTNQTSMYLCASSLSPGQGAWETQYFGPGTRLLVL.

The sample holds a few counts of this clone. The gene calls are TRBV11-2 and TRBJ1-2; 10 nucleotides agree with TRBD1. Per the germline V gene, CDR1 is SGHAT and CDR2 is FQNNGV. V lost 5 bases to trimming and J lost 3 bases; unmatched junction nucleotides: 6. The length of the CDR3 is 15 residues. CDR3 in amino acids: CASSGMDRGYYGYTF. The DNA for the CDR3 is TGTGCCAGCAGCGGAATGGACAGGGGGTACTATGGCTACACCTTC.

This clone was counted between two and nine times. This CDR3 is CASSLVGGTSGSYEQYF. CDR3 sequence (DNA): TGTGCCAGCAGCTTAGTAGGGGGGACTAGCGGGAGTTACGAGCAGTACTTC. V and J are TRBV7-2 and TRBJ2-5; 14 bases line up with TRBD2. The J call may be faulty, since TRBJ2-7 better matches the DNA end. Germline assignment: CDR1 SGHTA and CDR2 FQGNSA. The CDR3 is made up of 17 amino acids.

The V and J genes are TRBV11-1 and TRBJ1-1, with TRBD1 as a possible D gene (6 bases). CDR1 is SGHAT and CDR2 is FQDESV in the germline V gene (reference sequence). Trimming took 3 bases from V and 4 from J, leaving 15 bases between them. This CDR3 spans 15 amino acids. The CDR3 sequence: CASSFVAGVLTEAFF. The CDR3 region has the DNA TGTGCCAGCAGCTTCGTCGCAGGGGTCCTCACTGAAGCTTTCTTT.

This clone appeared once. This sequence joins TRBV16 and TRBJ1-5; D is undetermined. CDR1 KGHSY and CDR2 FQNENV come from the germline V gene. V lost 2 bases, J lost 2 bases, and 16 bases lay in between. The CDR3 consists of 17 residues. Written as DNA, the CDR3 is TGTGCCAGCAGCCAAAAGTCGGTAATACGCGGCAATCAGCCCCAGCATTTT. It codes for CASSQKSVIRGNQPQHF.

This chain connects TRBV9 to TRBJ1-5; D is perhaps TRBD1 (5 bases). The CDR3 runs 14 residues. Trimming pared 4 bases from V and 4 bases from J, leaving 12 bases between. Germline CDR1 is SGDLS and CDR2 is YYNGEE. CDR3 in DNA: TGTGCCAGCAGCCCAGACGGGGGAAATCAGCCCCAGCATTTT. Translated: CASSPDGGNQPQHF.

There are a few counts of this clone. The chain is built from TRBV19 and TRBJ1-1; the D is unclear. Per germline, CDR1 LNHDA and CDR2 SQIVND (reference sequence). Trimming pared 7 bases from V and 4 bases from J, leaving 16 bases between. The CDR3 runs 14 residues. CDR3 sequence: CASNPRGSGTEAFF. The DNA of the CDR3 is TGTGCCAGTAACCCTAGAGGTTCGGGCACTGAAGCTTTCTTT.

This chain uses TRBV14 with TRBJ1-1, with 7 positions matching TRBD1. Germline V gene sequence: CDR1 SGHDN, CDR2 FVKESK. V shed 2 bases, J shed 1 base, and the junction held 4 bases outside the gene matches. This CDR3 is 15 amino acids long. CDR3 bases: TGTGCCAGCAGCCAAATGACAGGGAGGAACACTGAAGCTTTCTTT. This gives the protein CASSQMTGRNTEAFF.

V and J are TRBV28 and TRBJ1-5, with TRBD1 identical over 7 bases. This CDR3 contains 14 residues. CDR1 and CDR2 from the germline V gene are MDHEN and SYDVKM. The junction had 5 bases not matched to a gene; V was cut back by 6 bases and J by 3 bases. DNA for the CDR3: TGTGCCAGCAGCCCAGGGGGGACCAATCAGCCCCAGCATTTT. Amino acids: CASSPGGTNQPQHF.

This sequence joins TRBV6-5 and TRBJ2-3; 7 bases align to TRBD2. This CDR3 region has 15 residues. V shed 4 bases, J shed 8 bases, and the junction held 12 bases outside the gene matches. Germline CDR1 is MNHEY and CDR2 is SVGAGI. The CDR3 is CASSSTGLVGGTQYF. DNA for the CDR3: TGTGCCAGCAGTTCCACTGGACTAGTGGGTGGTACGCAGTATTTT.

The rearrangement joins TRBV29-1 to TRBJ2-3; TRBD2 matches 9 bases. J lost 2 bases, V lost 8 bases, and 8 bases had no gene match. Germline V CDR1 and CDR2: SQVTM, ANQGSEA. The CDR3 covers 14 residues. The CDR3 protein is CSFTGTSYTDTQYF. CDR3 bases: TGCAGCTTTACTGGGACTAGCTACACAGATACGCAGTATTTT.

The V gene is TRBV19, the J gene TRBJ2-7; 8 bases are a match to TRBD2. In germline, CDR1 is LNHDA, CDR2 SQIVND (reference sequence). CDR3 length equals 16 residues. V trimming: 4 bases; J trimming: 3 bases; junction bases outside the gene matches: 11. CDR3 amino acids: CASSSTGGFRGYEQYF. The CDR3 DNA follows: TGTGCCAGTAGTAGTACGGGAGGGTTCCGAGGCTACGAGCAGTACTTC.